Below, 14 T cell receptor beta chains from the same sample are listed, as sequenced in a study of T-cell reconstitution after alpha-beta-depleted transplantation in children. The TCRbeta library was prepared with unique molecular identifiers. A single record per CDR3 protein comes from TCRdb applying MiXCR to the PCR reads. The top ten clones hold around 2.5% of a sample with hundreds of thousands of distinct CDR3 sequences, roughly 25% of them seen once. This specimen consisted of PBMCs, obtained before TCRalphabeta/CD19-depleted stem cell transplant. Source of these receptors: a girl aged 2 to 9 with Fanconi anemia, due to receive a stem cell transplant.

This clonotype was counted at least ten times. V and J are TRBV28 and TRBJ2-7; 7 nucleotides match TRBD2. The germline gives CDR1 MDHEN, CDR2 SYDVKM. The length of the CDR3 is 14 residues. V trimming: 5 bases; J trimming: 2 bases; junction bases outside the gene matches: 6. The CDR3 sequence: CASSVLAPPYEQYF. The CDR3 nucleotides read TGTGCCAGCAGTGTACTAGCGCCTCCCTACGAGCAGTACTTC.

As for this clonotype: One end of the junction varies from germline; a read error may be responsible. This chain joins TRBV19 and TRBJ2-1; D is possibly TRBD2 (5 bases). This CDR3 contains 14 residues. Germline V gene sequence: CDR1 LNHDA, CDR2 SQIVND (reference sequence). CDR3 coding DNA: TGTGCCAGTGTCAATGGACTTCCCTACAGTGAGCAGTTCTTC. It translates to CASVNGLPYSEQFF.

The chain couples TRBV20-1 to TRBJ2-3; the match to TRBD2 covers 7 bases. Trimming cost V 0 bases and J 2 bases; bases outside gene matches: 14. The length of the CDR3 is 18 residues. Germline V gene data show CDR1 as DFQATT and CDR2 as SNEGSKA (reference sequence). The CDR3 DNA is TGCAGTGCTAGAGATTCCCTAGCGGTGTCCCCGCCCACAGATACGCAGTATTTT. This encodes CSARDSLAVSPPTDTQYF.

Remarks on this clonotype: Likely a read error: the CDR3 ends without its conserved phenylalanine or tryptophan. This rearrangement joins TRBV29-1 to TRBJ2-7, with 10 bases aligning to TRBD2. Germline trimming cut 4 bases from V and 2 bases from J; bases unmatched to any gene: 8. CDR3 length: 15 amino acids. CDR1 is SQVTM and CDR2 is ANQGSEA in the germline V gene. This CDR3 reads CSVAWVAGGPYEQYS. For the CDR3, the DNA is TGCAGCGTTGCGTGGGTAGCGGGAGGACCCTACGAGCAGTACTCC.

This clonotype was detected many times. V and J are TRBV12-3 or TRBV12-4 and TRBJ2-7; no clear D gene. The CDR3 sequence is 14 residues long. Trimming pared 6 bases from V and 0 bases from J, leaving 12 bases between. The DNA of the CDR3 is TGTGCCAGCAGCGCCGGAATAAGCTCCTACGAGCAGTACTTC. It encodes CASSAGISSYEQYF.

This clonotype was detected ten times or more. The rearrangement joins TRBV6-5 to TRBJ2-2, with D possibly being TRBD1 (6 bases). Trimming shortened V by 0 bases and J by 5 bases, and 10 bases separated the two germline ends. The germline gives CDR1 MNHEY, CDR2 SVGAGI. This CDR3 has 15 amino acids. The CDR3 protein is CASSYSQQGTGELFF. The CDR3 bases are TGTGCCAGCAGTTACTCTCAACAGGGAACCGGGGAGCTGTTTTTT.

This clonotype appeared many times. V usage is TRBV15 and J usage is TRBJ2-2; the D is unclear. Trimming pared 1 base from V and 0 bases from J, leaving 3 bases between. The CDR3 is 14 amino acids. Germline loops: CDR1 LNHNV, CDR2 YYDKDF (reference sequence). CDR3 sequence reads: CATSRVSNTGELFF. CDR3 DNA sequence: TGTGCCACCAGCAGAGTTTCGAACACCGGGGAGCTGTTTTTT.

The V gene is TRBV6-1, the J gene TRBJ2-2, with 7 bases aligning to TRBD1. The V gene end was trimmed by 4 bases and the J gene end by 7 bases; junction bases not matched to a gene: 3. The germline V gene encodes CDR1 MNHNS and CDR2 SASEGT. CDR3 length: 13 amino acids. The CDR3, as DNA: TGTGCCAGCAGTGGACAGGGCGTCGGGGAGCTGTTTTTT. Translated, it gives CASSGQGVGELFF.

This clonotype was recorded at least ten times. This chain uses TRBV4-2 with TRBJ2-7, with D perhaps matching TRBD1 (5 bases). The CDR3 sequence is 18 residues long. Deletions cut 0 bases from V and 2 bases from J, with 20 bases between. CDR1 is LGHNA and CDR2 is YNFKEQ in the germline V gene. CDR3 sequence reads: CASSQEGERGIVTYEQYF. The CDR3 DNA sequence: TGTGCCAGCAGCCAAGAAGGGGAACGCGGTATCGTGACCTACGAGCAGTACTTC.

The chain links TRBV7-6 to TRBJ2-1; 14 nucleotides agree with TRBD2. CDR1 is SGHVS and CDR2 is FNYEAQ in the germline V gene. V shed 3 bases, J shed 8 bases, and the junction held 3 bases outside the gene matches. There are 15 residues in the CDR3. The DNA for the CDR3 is TGTGCCAGCAGCTTGCCGGGACTAGCGGGAGATGAGCAGTTCTTC. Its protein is CASSLPGLAGDEQFF. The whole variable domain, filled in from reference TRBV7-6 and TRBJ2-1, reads GAGVSQSPRYKVTKRGQDVALRCDPISGHVSLYWYRQALGQGPEFLTYFNYEAQQDKSGLPNDRFSAERPEGSISTLTIQRTEQRDSAMYRCASSLPGLAGDEQFFGPGTRLTVL.

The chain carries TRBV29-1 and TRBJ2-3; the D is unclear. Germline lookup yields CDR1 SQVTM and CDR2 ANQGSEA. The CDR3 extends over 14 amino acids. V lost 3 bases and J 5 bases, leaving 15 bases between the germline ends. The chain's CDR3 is CSVDLAERRDTQYF. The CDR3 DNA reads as TGCAGCGTTGACTTGGCGGAGAGGAGAGATACGCAGTATTTT.

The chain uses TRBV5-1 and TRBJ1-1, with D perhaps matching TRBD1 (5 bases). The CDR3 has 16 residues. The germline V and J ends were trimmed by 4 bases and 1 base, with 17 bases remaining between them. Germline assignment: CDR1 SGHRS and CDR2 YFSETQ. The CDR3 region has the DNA TGCGCCAGCAGCAGGGGCGGGGTGCACGGGAACACTGAAGCTTTCTTT. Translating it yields CASSRGGVHGNTEAFF.

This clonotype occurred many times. CDR3 bases: TGCAGCGTTGATCAGGGAAGCACAGATACGCAGTATTTT. Translated: CSVDQGSTDTQYF. This chain links TRBV29-1 with TRBJ2-3, with D possibly being TRBD1 (5 bases). The CDR3 length is 13 residues. The V end lost 3 bases, the J end lost 0 bases, and 7 bases lay between the germline ends. CDR1 SQVTM and CDR2 ANQGSEA come from the germline V gene.

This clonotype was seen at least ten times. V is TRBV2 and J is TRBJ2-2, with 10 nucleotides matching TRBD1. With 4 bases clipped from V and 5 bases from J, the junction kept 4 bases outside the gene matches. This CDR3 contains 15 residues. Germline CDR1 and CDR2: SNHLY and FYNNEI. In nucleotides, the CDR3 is TGTGCCAGCAGTGGACAGGGGGCCGGAACCGGGGAGCTGTTTTTT. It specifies CASSGQGAGTGELFF.